These 4 T cell receptor beta chains were all obtained from the same sample, sequenced in a study of cytomegalovirus exposure and HLA in healthy donors. PCR used 60 Vbeta primers and 13 Jbeta primers. Profiled with immunoSEQ multiplex PCR; TCRdb holds only in-frame clones, not every one. The sample lists fewer than 200,000 clones; about three quarters were seen once. The source material was PBMCs. The receptors originated from a man aged 35-49 years in good health and CMV-seropositive.

This clone showed up just a few times. The chain uses TRBV2 and TRBJ1-1; 10 bases agree with TRBD1. The CDR3 contains 15 residues. CDR1 is SNHLY and CDR2 is FYNNEI in the germline V gene. Trimming took 4 bases from V and 5 from J; bases not matched to a gene: 7. Written as DNA, the CDR3 is TGTGCCAGCAGTGGCGGGACAGGGGCCGGAACTGAAGCTTTCTTT. This encodes CASSGGTGAGTEAFF.

This clone was recorded a few times. This rearrangement joins TRBV19 to TRBJ1-5, with a weak D call TRBD1 (5 bases). Germline CDR1 and CDR2: LNHDA and SQIVND (reference sequence). V was cut by 4 bases and J by 0 bases, with 10 bases left in between. The CDR3 covers 15 residues. CDR3 in DNA: TGTGCCAGTAGTAGGTACAGGCCTAGCAATCAGCCCCAGCATTTT. It encodes CASSRYRPSNQPQHF.

J is TRBJ2-1 and V is TRBV14, with 13 bases matching TRBD2. V lost 3 bases to trimming and J lost 7 bases; unmatched junction nucleotides: 3. Germline-derived CDR1 and CDR2 are SGHDN and FVKESK. This CDR3 is built from 15 residues. The CDR3 coding sequence is TGTGCCAGCAGCCACGGGACTAGCGGGATTAATGAGCAGTTCTTC. It encodes CASSHGTSGINEQFF.

The J gene is TRBJ2-2, the V gene TRBV19, with D possibly being TRBD1 (5 bases). CDR1 LNHDA and CDR2 SQIVND come from the germline V gene (reference sequence). This CDR3 is 14 amino acids long. V lost 3 bases to trimming and J lost 9 bases, with 14 bases between them. The CDR3: CASSIPQGSRELFF. As DNA, the CDR3 is TGTGCCAGTAGTATTCCCCAGGGTAGCAGGGAGCTGTTTTTT.